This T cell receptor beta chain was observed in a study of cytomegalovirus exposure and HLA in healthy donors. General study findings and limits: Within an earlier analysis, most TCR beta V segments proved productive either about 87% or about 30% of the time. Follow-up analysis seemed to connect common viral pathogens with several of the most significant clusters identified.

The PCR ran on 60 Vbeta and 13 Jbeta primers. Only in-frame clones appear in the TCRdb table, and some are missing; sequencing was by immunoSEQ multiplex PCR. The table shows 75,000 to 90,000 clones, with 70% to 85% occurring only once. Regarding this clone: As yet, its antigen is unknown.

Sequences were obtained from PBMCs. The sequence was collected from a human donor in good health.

The CDR3 here is CASSPRTAVNTEAFF. CDR3 nucleotide sequence: TGTGCCAGCAGCCCCCGGACAGCCGTGAACACTGAAGCTTTCTTT. The V call is TRBV9, the J call TRBJ1-1; D might be TRBD1 (6 bases). CDR1 SGDLS and CDR2 YYNGEE come from the germline V gene. The CDR3 totals 15 residues. V gave up 4 bases and J gave up 0 bases, with 13 bases separating them.